These 20 T cell receptor beta chains were sequenced from one sample in a study of post-analysis software for immune sequencing data. The library was made from cDNA and included unique molecular identifiers. Via MiXCR, TCRdb re-called the PCR reads, giving one row per CDR3 protein. The profile shows under 200,000 distinct CDR3 sequences, 35% to 40% of them singletons. The starting material was blood, obtained after autologous hematopoietic stem cell transplantation. The source of these receptors is a girl aged 10 to 17 with multiple sclerosis.

This clonotype showed up just a few times. The J gene is TRBJ2-1, the V gene TRBV24-1; 8 nucleotides line up with TRBD2. Germline V gene data show CDR1 as KGHDR and CDR2 as SFDVKD. Trimming cost V 5 bases and J 9 bases; bases outside gene matches: 8. The CDR3 runs 14 residues. The CDR3 spells CATSAGLAYTEQFF. The CDR3 DNA reads TGTGCCACCAGTGCCGGACTAGCCTATACTGAGCAGTTCTTC.

The chain combines TRBV15 with TRBJ1-2; D is perhaps TRBD1 (5 bases). CDR1 LNHNV and CDR2 YYDKDF come from the germline V gene (reference sequence). There are 14 residues in the CDR3. V lost 0 bases to trimming and J lost 4 bases, with 9 bases between them. DNA of the CDR3: TGTGCCACCAGCAGAGAGGACACTAGCTATGGCTACACCTTC. It specifies CATSREDTSYGYTF.

This chain links TRBV12-3 or TRBV12-4 with TRBJ1-1; 8 nucleotides line up with TRBD1. Losses at the gene ends were 6 bases for V and 10 bases for J; bases not matched to a gene: 7. The CDR3 contains 12 residues. In DNA, the CDR3 is TGTGCCAGCAGGAGTACAGGGGGTGTAGCTTTCTTT. Translating it yields CASRSTGGVAFF.

This clonotype occurred a few times. The chain is built from TRBV20-1 and TRBJ2-5; D is unresolved. The CDR3 spans 13 residues. V dropped 1 base and J dropped 5 bases, with 11 bases sitting between them. The germline V gene encodes CDR1 DFQATT and CDR2 SNEGSKA (reference sequence). CDR3 coding DNA: TGCAGTGCTAGAGCGCGGAGAGGCGAGACCCAGTACTTC. This codes for CSARARRGETQYF.

CDR3 DNA sequence: TGTGCCAGCAGCTCTCCCGGGACAGCCACCTACGAGCAGTACTTC. This codes for CASSSPGTATYEQYF. This chain joins TRBV12-3 or TRBV12-4 and TRBJ2-7, with 7 bases matching TRBD1. The CDR3 sequence is 15 residues long. V trimming: 6 bases; J trimming: 2 bases; junction bases outside the gene matches: 10.

This chain links TRBV7-2 with TRBJ2-5, with D tentatively TRBD1 (6 bases). The J call may be in error: the DNA end matches TRBJ2-7 better. Germline CDR1 SGHTA, CDR2 FQGNSA. The CDR3 extends over 13 amino acids. The CDR3 nucleotides are TGTGCCAGCAGCCGGAATCAGGGGTACGAGCAGTACTTC. This translates into CASSRNQGYEQYF.

V and J are TRBV20-1 and TRBJ2-3; 7 bases line up with TRBD2. J lost 2 bases, V lost 0 bases, and 8 bases had no gene match. Looked up from germline, CDR1 is DFQATT and CDR2 is SNEGSKA (reference sequence). The CDR3 has 16 amino acids. CDR3 nucleotide sequence: TGCAGTGCTAGAGATGTGGCGGGAGTAGACACAGATACGCAGTATTTT. Translation: CSARDVAGVDTDTQYF.

V gene TRBV19 combines with J gene TRBJ1-5; D perhaps matches TRBD1 (5 bases). V gave up 7 bases and J gave up 1 base, with 17 bases separating them. The CDR3 runs to 16 residues. From germline, CDR1 is LNHDA and CDR2 SQIVND (reference sequence). CDR3: CASNSAGLSSNQPQHF. The CDR3 coding sequence is TGTGCCAGTAATTCGGCAGGGTTATCGAGCAATCAGCCCCAGCATTTT.

The chain has TRBV18 and TRBJ2-3, with 10 positions matching TRBD2. This CDR3 has 16 amino acids. Looked up from germline, CDR1 is KGHSH and CDR2 is LQKENI. J was trimmed by 2 bases and V by 3 bases; bases with no gene match: 5. The CDR3 sequence is CASSPGLAASTDTQYF. In DNA, the CDR3 is TGTGCCAGCTCACCCGGACTAGCGGCCTCCACAGATACGCAGTATTTT.

This clonotype was seen at least ten times. The rearrangement uses TRBV12-3 or TRBV12-4 and TRBJ1-2; D is perhaps TRBD1 (5 bases). The CDR3 sequence is 12 residues long. Between the trimmed V and J ends, which lost 6 bases and 4 bases, there was a span of 9 bases. The CDR3 loop is CASRPGGYGYTF. Here the CDR3 DNA reads TGTGCCAGCAGGCCTGGGGGCTATGGCTACACCTTC.

The genes are TRBV12-3 or TRBV12-4 and TRBJ1-5; D is unclear. V lost 6 bases, J lost 4 bases, and 10 bases lay in between. This CDR3 has 13 amino acids. CDR3 loop: CASSPVGNQPQHF. The CDR3 DNA reads as TGTGCCAGCAGCCCTGTGGGTAATCAGCCCCAGCATTTT.

The chain couples TRBV7-8 to TRBJ2-1; D is unclear. The CDR3 loop spans 14 amino acids. V lost 2 bases and J lost 0, with 5 bases in between. Per the germline V gene, CDR1 is SGHVS and CDR2 is FQNEAQ. This CDR3 is CASSLINSYNEQFF. The CDR3 DNA reads as TGTGCCAGCAGCTTAATTAACTCCTACAATGAGCAGTTCTTC.

This sequence joins TRBV27 and TRBJ1-2; D gene uncertain. The V gene's germline CDR1 is MNHEY and CDR2 SMNVEV (reference sequence). This CDR3 contains 14 residues. The V end was cut by 6 bases, the J end by 1 base, with 12 bases between. DNA of the CDR3: TGTGCCAGCAGACACGACCGGGATAACTATGGCTACACCTTC. Translating it yields CASRHDRDNYGYTF.

The chain joins TRBV12-3 or TRBV12-4 to TRBJ2-3; D ambiguous. The CDR3 is 11 amino acids. Trimming took off 6 bases at V and 3 bases at J, with 4 bases between the two ends. CDR3 DNA sequence: TGTGCCAGCAGAAAAACAGATACGCAGTATTTT. Encoded protein: CASRKTDTQYF.

This clonotype was detected only a few times. The chain recombines TRBV4-1 with TRBJ2-1; 12 bases agree with TRBD2. The germline V gene has CDR1 MGHRA and CDR2 YSYEKL. Germline trimming cut 1 base from V and 6 bases from J; bases unmatched to any gene: 7. The CDR3 totals 17 residues. CDR3 sequence: CASSQGFLAGGTNEQFF. In DNA form, the CDR3 reads TGCGCCAGCAGCCAAGGGTTCCTAGCGGGAGGGACCAATGAGCAGTTCTTC.

V is TRBV7-2 and J is TRBJ1-5; D uncertain. Germline V lookup: CDR1 SGHTA, CDR2 FQGNSA. V lost 5 bases and J 6 bases, leaving 23 bases between the germline ends. This CDR3 has 17 amino acids. CDR3 in DNA: TGTGCCAGCAGCCGCTCCGGGAAAAGGGCCACGCGTCAGCCCCAGCATTTT. Translation: CASSRSGKRATRQPQHF.

The chain has TRBV9 and TRBJ1-3; unclear D gene. Trimming pared 1 base from V and 1 base from J, leaving 6 bases between. This CDR3 is built from 14 residues. Germline values: CDR1 SGDLS, CDR2 YYNGEE. CDR3 DNA: TGTGCCAGCAGCGTACAGGAGTCTGGAAACACCATATATTTT. Encoded protein: CASSVQESGNTIYF.

The J gene is TRBJ2-3, the V gene TRBV20-1; 14 bases match TRBD2. The CDR3 runs 18 residues. CDR1 and CDR2 (germline): DFQATT, SNEGSKA (reference sequence). J gave up 3 bases and V 5 bases, and 13 bases lay outside the gene matches. This CDR3 is CSAHAGTSGGVGTDTQYF. The CDR3 nucleotides are TGCAGTGCTCATGCCGGGACTAGCGGGGGAGTCGGGACAGATACGCAGTATTTT.

The V and J genes are TRBV9 and TRBJ1-1; D gene unclear. Germline CDR1 is SGDLS and CDR2 is YYNGEE. CDR3 size: 13 residues. Trimming stripped 3 bases from V and 0 bases from J, with 6 bases between. The CDR3 nucleotides read TGTGCCAGCAGCGAGGACCTGAACACTGAAGCTTTCTTT. It yields the protein CASSEDLNTEAFF. The whole variable domain, remainder taken from reference TRBV9 and TRBJ1-1, is DSGVTQTPKHLITATGQRVTLRCSPRSGDLSVYWYQQSLDQGLQFLIQYYNGEERAKGNILERFSAQQFPDLHSELNLSSLELGDSALYFCASSEDLNTEAFFGQGTRLTVV.

This clonotype came up a few times. This chain uses TRBV4-3 with TRBJ1-1, with TRBD1 matching over 10 bases. Germline values: CDR1 LGHNA, CDR2 YSLEER. The CDR3 length is 15 residues. With V trimmed by 1 base and J by 6 bases, 5 bases remained unmatched. The CDR3 is CASSQGGQGRAEAFF. The DNA of the CDR3 is TGCGCCAGCAGCCAAGGGGGACAGGGGCGGGCTGAAGCTTTCTTT.